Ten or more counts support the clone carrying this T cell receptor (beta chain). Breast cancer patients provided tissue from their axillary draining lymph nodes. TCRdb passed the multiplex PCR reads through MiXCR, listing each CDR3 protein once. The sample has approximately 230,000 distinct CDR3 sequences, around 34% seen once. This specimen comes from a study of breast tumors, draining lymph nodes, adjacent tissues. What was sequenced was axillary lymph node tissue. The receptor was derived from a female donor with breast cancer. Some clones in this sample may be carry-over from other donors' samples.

The CDR3 loop reads CASSGQGGFVRYTF. The CDR3 DNA sequence: TGTGCCAGCAGTGGGCAGGGGGGGTTCGTTCGCTACACCTTC. The chain links TRBV6-1 to TRBJ1-2; 7 bases match TRBD1. This CDR3 has 14 amino acids. Germline V gene data show CDR1 as MNHNS and CDR2 as SASEGT. The V segment lost 4 bases and the J segment 9 bases; nucleotides outside the gene matches: 11.